The clone carrying this T cell receptor (beta chain) has at least ten counts. Its antigen is currently unknown. The sample originates from a study of T cells in Graves' hyperthyroidism and ophthalmopathy. Findings and limits, study-wide: Blood also showed most of the thyroid clonotypes that were expanded above 0.001.

It was considered stable Graves' hyperthyroidism when ophthalmopathy did not progress within 18 months. Diagnoses were established using clinical symptoms, serum thyroxine and TRAb, thyroid ultrasound and orbital computed tomography. The source material, RNA transcripts, was used to amplify TCR beta CDR3 regions. A set of HTBI primers served as the primers for a first-round RT-PCR of the TCR CDR3. Each CDR3 protein gets one entry after TCRdb re-called the multiplex PCR reads with MiXCR. This table has some 620,000 distinct CDR3 sequences, roughly 16% appearing once. The CDR3 extends over 15 amino acids. V was trimmed by 1 base and J by 3 bases, leaving 12 bases between them. Germline-derived CDR1 and CDR2 are KGHSH and LQKENI.

This sequence originates from a woman in her 30s with Graves' hyperthyroidism. Sequenced material: blood. This chain joins TRBV18 and TRBJ1-1, with a weak D call TRBD1 (5 bases). CDR3 nucleotides: TGTGCCAGCTCACCACTAGGCAGGGTTGACACTGAAGCTTTCTTT. Translated: CASSPLGRVDTEAFF. Supplemented by reference TRBV18 and TRBJ1-1, the full variable domain reads NAGVMQNPRHLVRRRGQEARLRCSPMKGHSHVYWYRQLPEEGLKFMVYLQKENIIDESGMPKERFSAEFPKEGPSILRIQQVVRGDSAAYFCASSPLGRVDTEAFFGQGTRLTVV.